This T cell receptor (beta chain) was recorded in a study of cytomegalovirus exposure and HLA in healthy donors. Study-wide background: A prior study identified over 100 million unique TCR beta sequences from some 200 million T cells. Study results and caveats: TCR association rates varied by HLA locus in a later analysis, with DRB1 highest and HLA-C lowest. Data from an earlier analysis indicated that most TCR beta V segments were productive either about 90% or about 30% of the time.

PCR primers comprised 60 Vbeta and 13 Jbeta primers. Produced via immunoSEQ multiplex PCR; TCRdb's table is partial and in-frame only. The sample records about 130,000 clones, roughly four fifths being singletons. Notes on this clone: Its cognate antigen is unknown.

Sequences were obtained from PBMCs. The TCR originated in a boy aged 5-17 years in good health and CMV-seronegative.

The CDR3 DNA reads TGTGCCACCAGCTCCCTCCAGGCGGTCGGGAGCATTCAGTACTTC. Its protein is CATSSLQAVGSIQYF. The chain couples TRBV15 to TRBJ2-4; the D gene is possibly TRBD2 (6 bases). V was cut by 5 bases and J by 9 bases, with 20 bases left in between. CDR3 size: 15 residues. Germline V gene sequence: CDR1 LNHNV, CDR2 YYDKDF (reference sequence).